This TCR beta chain was sequenced for a study of cytomegalovirus exposure and HLA in healthy donors. CDR1 is SGHRS, CDR2 YFSETQ, per germline. This CDR3 region has 16 residues. Remarks on this clone: Its antigen is as yet unknown.

Whole-study findings and limits: Later analysis suggested links between common viral pathogens and several top significant clusters. In vitro assays verified that three CMV-associated chains recognized CMV antigens specifically. The classifier, whose performance was assessed in both the original and validation cohorts, reportedly diagnosed cytomegalovirus status with high specificity and sensitivity. In a later analysis, compared with equally common non-associated chains, HLA-associated beta chains were more expanded.

PCR primers comprised 60 Vbeta and 13 Jbeta primers. Clones were sequenced by immunoSEQ multiplex PCR, and TCRdb holds only the in-frame ones, with some missing. The table records around 100,000 clones, roughly 76% of them present only once. The V call is TRBV5-1, the J call TRBJ2-5; D ambiguous. Matching the DNA end better, TRBJ2-7 makes the J call doubtful. The receptor's source is a woman aged 55-69 years in good health and CMV-seropositive. The sample taken for sequencing was PBMCs. The CDR3 is CASSPGYVADQYEQYF. The CDR3 bases are TGCGCCAGCAGCCCCGGCTATGTTGCGGATCAATACGAGCAGTACTTC.